This TCR beta chain was documented in a study of blood T cells in healthy people across ages. Caucasian, healthy and from Russia, the donors were aged between roughly 6 and 95. Next came a second PCR, run for about 7 to 12 cycles, which used a sample-barcoded 5' primer along with a J-beta primer mix. The template-switch adaptor, which had 12 random nucleotides, put a tag on each cDNA molecule. TCRdb re-called the 5' RACE reads through MiXCR, storing one row per CDR3 protein. The table shows 1.5 million to 2 million distinct CDR3 sequences, with about 28% occurring only once. Germline lookup yields CDR1 SGHRS and CDR2 YFSETQ. The CDR3 is 15 amino acids. Unmatched junction bases numbered 11, after V lost 0 bases and J lost 11 bases.

This sequence was found in a young woman in good health. This rearrangement joins TRBV5-1 to TRBJ2-3; the match to TRBD1 covers 8 bases. Sequenced input: blood. CDR3: CASSLGQGPQEGQYF. The CDR3 region has the DNA TGCGCCAGCAGCTTGGGACAGGGGCCGCAGGAGGGGCAGTATTTT.